One sample yielded the 4 T cell receptor beta chains listed below, sequenced in a study of glioma-infiltrating T cells. The iRepertoire nested amplicon-rescue multiplex PCR amplified TCR alpha and beta CDR3s from RNA. TCRdb independently ran MiXCR on the multiplex PCR reads; one entry per CDR3 protein. The sample shows approximately 400,000 distinct CDR3 sequences, 41% of them seen only once. The sequenced sample consisted of glioma tissue, nonneoplastic brain tissue, or PBMCs (not recorded which). These receptors were collected from a human donor with low-grade glioma or glioblastoma, undergoing nonglioma brain surgery, or in good health (not recorded which).

This clonotype has a count of ten or more. The rearrangement joins TRBV6-2 or TRBV6-3 to TRBJ1-2; D is uncertain. Germline-derived CDR1 and CDR2 are MNHEY and SVGEGT. With 6 bases removed from V and 1 base from J, the gap between germline ends came to 9 bases. CDR3 length: 13 residues. The CDR3 reads CASSKNHNYGYTF. The CDR3 DNA is TGTGCCAGCAGCAAAAACCATAACTATGGCTACACCTTC.

The chain links TRBV5-1 to TRBJ1-2; 7 bases agree with TRBD1. The CDR3 is 14 residues long. V lost 4 bases to trimming and J lost 4 bases; unmatched junction nucleotides: 7. Germline values: CDR1 SGHRS, CDR2 YFSETQ. CDR3 amino acids: CASSVDTGAYGYTF. DNA for the CDR3: TGCGCCAGCAGCGTCGACACAGGGGCCTATGGCTACACCTTC.

This clonotype was recorded a few times. The chain has TRBV4-3 and TRBJ2-5; 10 bases line up with TRBD2. The CDR3 is 16 amino acids. Per the germline V gene, CDR1 is LGHNA and CDR2 is YSLEER. The trim removed 1 base at V and 2 bases at J, leaving 4 bases unmatched. DNA of the CDR3: TGCGCCAGCAGCCAAGGGGCTAGCGGGAGTCAAGAGACCCAGTACTTC. It translates to CASSQGASGSQETQYF.

The rearrangement uses TRBV3-1 and TRBJ2-1; D gene unclear. The V gene lost 4 bases and the J gene lost 5 bases, with 9 bases spanning the gap. Germline V gives CDR1 LGHDT, CDR2 YNNKEL (reference sequence). The CDR3 contains 13 residues. DNA of the CDR3: TGTGCCAGCAGCCTCGGTACCCACAATGAGCAGTTCTTC. Its translation is CASSLGTHNEQFF.